This is a list of T cell receptor beta chains from one sample in a study of identical twins. TCRdb re-derived calls from the 5' RACE reads in MiXCR, one entry per CDR3 protein. The data show under 450,000 distinct CDR3 sequences, 15% to 20% seen once. Sequencing was done on a sample of naive T cells sorted from blood. The origin of the receptors is a man aged 45 to 65 in good health. The CDR3 runs from the conserved cysteine through the conserved F or W.

cdr3_length: 16
j_call: TRBJ1-2
v_call: TRBV6-5
cdr3_aa: CASSYWAGEGGYGYTF

cdr3_length: 16
j_call: TRBJ2-3
v_call: TRBV29-1
cdr3_aa: CSVDNSGRENTDTQYF

cdr3_length: 14
j_call: TRBJ2-3
v_call: TRBV20-1
cdr3_aa: CSAPSSGGGDTQYF

cdr3_length: 14
j_call: TRBJ1-1
v_call: TRBV20-1
cdr3_aa: CSAQGDSTNTEAFF

cdr3_length: 15
j_call: TRBJ2-7
v_call: TRBV6-1
cdr3_aa: CPDTLRQVSGYEQYF

cdr3_length: 13
j_call: TRBJ2-2
v_call: TRBV6-2/TRBV6-3
cdr3_aa: CASRSAGTGELFF

cdr3_length: 16
j_call: TRBJ2-7
v_call: TRBV7-2
cdr3_aa: CASSYLGGNLPYEQYF

cdr3_length: 16
j_call: TRBJ2-7
v_call: TRBV12-3/TRBV12-4
cdr3_aa: CASSWLRGGWAYEQYF

cdr3_length: 13
j_call: TRBJ1-6
v_call: TRBV20-1
cdr3_aa: CSARADFGPPLHF

cdr3_length: 15
j_call: TRBJ2-7
v_call: TRBV27
cdr3_aa: CASAPGGIISYEQYF

cdr3_length: 14
j_call: TRBJ1-5
v_call: TRBV7-2
cdr3_aa: CASSLGDRVQPQHF

cdr3_length: 14
j_call: TRBJ2-3
v_call: TRBV18
cdr3_aa: CASSPMLATDTQYF

cdr3_length: 14
j_call: TRBJ2-1
v_call: TRBV2
cdr3_aa: CASKETSGSNEQFF

cdr3_length: 11
j_call: TRBJ2-2
v_call: TRBV28
cdr3_aa: CASSLIGELFF

cdr3_length: 13
j_call: TRBJ2-7
v_call: TRBV7-3
cdr3_aa: CASSLTRSYEQYF

cdr3_length: 16
j_call: TRBJ2-7
v_call: TRBV6-1
cdr3_aa: CASSPGTRLSSYEQYF

cdr3_length: 15
j_call: TRBJ2-6
v_call: TRBV20-1
cdr3_aa: CSAGQGMIGANVLTF

cdr3_length: 14
j_call: TRBJ2-7
v_call: TRBV5-1
cdr3_aa: CASSSDRGTYEQYF

cdr3_length: 15
j_call: TRBJ2-3
v_call: TRBV12-3/TRBV12-4
cdr3_aa: CASTLQPQGTDTQYF

cdr3_length: 16
j_call: TRBJ2-2
v_call: TRBV5-4
cdr3_aa: CASSLVSHGGTGELFF

cdr3_length: 12
j_call: TRBJ1-4
v_call: TRBV5-1
cdr3_aa: CASQDRDEKLFF

cdr3_length: 17
j_call: TRBJ2-7
v_call: TRBV4-3
cdr3_aa: CASSQDLIQHRAYEQYF

cdr3_length: 17
j_call: TRBJ2-7
v_call: TRBV4-3
cdr3_aa: CASSLERVGRNPYEQYF

cdr3_length: 14
j_call: TRBJ1-5
v_call: TRBV20-1
cdr3_aa: CSAIRGQGGQPQHF

cdr3_length: 15
j_call: TRBJ2-7
v_call: TRBV5-5
cdr3_aa: CASSPGTARAYEQYF

cdr3_length: 13
j_call: TRBJ2-7
v_call: TRBV20-1
cdr3_aa: CSARRTATYEQYF

cdr3_length: 15
j_call: TRBJ2-7
v_call: TRBV5-6
cdr3_aa: CASSPLLTSGYEQYF

cdr3_length: 16
j_call: TRBJ1-5
v_call: TRBV19
cdr3_aa: CASTPQLQGHHQPQHF

cdr3_length: 17
j_call: TRBJ2-2
v_call: TRBV7-2
cdr3_aa: CASRNELAGAGTGELFF

cdr3_length: 15
j_call: TRBJ2-4
v_call: TRBV12-3/TRBV12-4
cdr3_aa: CASRTGLANKNIQYF

cdr3_length: 13
j_call: TRBJ1-2
v_call: TRBV6-1
cdr3_aa: CASSAGPSYGYTF

cdr3_length: 13
j_call: TRBJ1-2
v_call: TRBV20-1
cdr3_aa: CSARDGTNYGYTF

cdr3_length: 15
j_call: TRBJ2-5
v_call: TRBV12-3/TRBV12-4
cdr3_aa: CASTPSGRPSETQYF

cdr3_length: 16
j_call: TRBJ2-5
v_call: TRBV14
cdr3_aa: CASSQDWAADQETQYF

cdr3_length: 16
j_call: TRBJ2-1
v_call: TRBV6-2/TRBV6-3
cdr3_aa: CASSYPSGRAYNEQFF

cdr3_length: 14
j_call: TRBJ2-3
v_call: TRBV9
cdr3_aa: CASSVGGIADTQYF

cdr3_length: 9
j_call: TRBJ2-5
v_call: TRBV20-1
cdr3_aa: CSASQTQYF

cdr3_length: 12
j_call: TRBJ1-3
v_call: TRBV10-3
cdr3_aa: CAISHPGNTIYF

cdr3_length: 13
j_call: TRBJ1-2
v_call: TRBV7-9
cdr3_aa: CASSLAGGNGYTF

cdr3_length: 13
j_call: TRBJ2-3
v_call: TRBV12-3/TRBV12-4
cdr3_aa: CASSPERTDTQYF

cdr3_length: 16
j_call: TRBJ2-4
v_call: TRBV23-1
cdr3_aa: CASSQRGLAGENIQYF

cdr3_length: 15
j_call: TRBJ2-1
v_call: TRBV4-1
cdr3_aa: CASSQGHSSYNEQFF

cdr3_length: 16
j_call: TRBJ2-3
v_call: TRBV15
cdr3_aa: CATSREYKGAGDTQYF

cdr3_length: 15
j_call: TRBJ2-7
v_call: TRBV10-3
cdr3_aa: CAIRPGLAADSEQYF

cdr3_length: 13
j_call: TRBJ1-1
v_call: TRBV5-1
cdr3_aa: CASSEEGLTEAFF

cdr3_length: 14
j_call: TRBJ1-5
v_call: TRBV20-1
cdr3_aa: CSARAGEGGQPQHF

cdr3_length: 13
j_call: TRBJ1-2
v_call: TRBV29-1
cdr3_aa: CSATLGLEHGYTF

cdr3_length: 15
j_call: TRBJ2-7
v_call: TRBV6-5
cdr3_aa: CASSYGRQGTYEQYF

cdr3_length: 17
j_call: TRBJ1-3
v_call: TRBV5-1
cdr3_aa: CASSLETAGSSGNTIYF

cdr3_length: 13
j_call: TRBJ2-1
v_call: TRBV6-2/TRBV6-3
cdr3_aa: CASRNRELGEQFF

cdr3_length: 13
j_call: TRBJ1-6
v_call: TRBV7-2
cdr3_aa: CASSLGMNSPLHF